The present T cell receptor (beta chain) was sequenced within a study of CD8+CD57+ T cells in acquired aplastic anemia. Looked up from germline, CDR1 is KGHDR and CDR2 is SFDVKD. The CDR3 is 14 residues long. J lost 8 bases, V lost 4 bases, and 7 bases had no gene match. Profiling of TCR beta VDJ combinations and CDR3 sequences used genomic DNA as template. TCRdb reanalysed the reads using MiXCR and keeps one entry per CDR3 protein. The repertoire holds some 47,000 distinct CDR3 sequences, with over 60% as singletons. Sequenced input: sorted CD4+, CD8+, or CD8+CD57+ T cells (not recorded which) from PBMCs. This chain links TRBV24-1 with TRBJ2-1; TRBD1 aligns across 7 bases. This receptor was identified in a human donor in good health, serving as a control. In DNA, the CDR3 is TGTGCCACCAGTGACAGGGGGATTGAAGATGAGCAGTTCTTC. Encoded protein: CATSDRGIEDEQFF.